Listed below are T cell receptor beta chains from one sample, sequenced in a study of T cells after yellow fever vaccination. TCRdb reanalysed the 5' RACE reads using MiXCR and keeps one entry per CDR3 protein. The table has 50,000 to 65,000 distinct CDR3 sequences, 5% to 8.5% seen once; the top ten hold approximately 25%. The sequenced sample was CD8+ T cells not binding an NS4B(214-222) dextramer, sorted from PBMCs, obtained roughly 46 days after the first yellow fever vaccination. The receptor set was obtained from a man aged 18 to 30 who received the YFV17D yellow fever vaccine. The conserved cysteine and the conserved F or W are not part of the CDR3 here.

J: TRBJ1-2; V: TRBV12-3/TRBV12-4; CDR3: ASSLGQLYGYT
J: TRBJ2-1; V: TRBV6-2/TRBV6-3; CDR3: AISLGTSGYNEQF
J: TRBJ1-3; V: TRBV4-1; CDR3: ASSEVIGTGIQAIY
J: TRBJ1-1; V: TRBV4-1; CDR3: ASSPIVLGTEAF
J: TRBJ2-5; V: TRBV10-2; CDR3: ASRGPISQETQY
J: TRBJ2-3; V: TRBV6-2/TRBV6-3; CDR3: ASSRLGDTQY
J: TRBJ1-1; V: TRBV20-1; CDR3: SARPRMNTEAF
J: TRBJ2-1; V: TRBV9; CDR3: ASSPSSPIAGVYEQF
J: TRBJ2-3; V: TRBV24-1; CDR3: ATSVWGAGDTQY
J: TRBJ1-2; V: TRBV24-1; CDR3: ATSDSDGYT
J: TRBJ1-2; V: TRBV6-5; CDR3: ASSLRGISNGYT
J: TRBJ2-5; V: TRBV27; CDR3: ASSSQGYMMTQY
J: TRBJ1-5; V: TRBV19; CDR3: ASSVAQGGTQH
J: TRBJ2-1; V: TRBV7-8; CDR3: ASTNGRIGNEQF
J: TRBJ2-7; V: TRBV12-3/TRBV12-4; CDR3: ASSPGQGVYEQY
J: TRBJ2-3; V: TRBV11-3; CDR3: ASRGRSTDTQY